Presented here are 7 T cell receptor beta chains from one specimen sequenced in a study of CD8+CD57+ T cells in acquired aplastic anemia. Profiles of TCR beta VDJ and CDR3 were generated from a genomic DNA template. TCRdb re-called the reads through MiXCR, storing one row per CDR3 protein. The data show about 170,000 distinct CDR3 sequences, roughly 48% seen once. Sequenced input: sorted CD4+, CD8+, or CD8+CD57+ T cells (not recorded which) from PBMCs. The source is a human donor in good health.

This chain joins TRBV15 and TRBJ2-3; possibly TRBD1 or TRBD2 for D (6 bases each). The CDR3 length is 12 residues. Trimming removed 8 bases at V and 5 bases at J, with 11 bases between. Germline CDR1 LNHNV, CDR2 YYDKDF (reference sequence). The chain's CDR3 is CATSKGGDTQYF. The CDR3 DNA follows: TGTGCCACCTCCAAGGGGGGAGATACGCAGTATTTT. The variable domain in full, with the rest retrieved from reference TRBV15 and TRBJ2-3, is DAMVIQNPRYQVTQFGKPVTLSCSQTLNHNVMYWYQQKSSQAPKLLFHYYDKDFNNEADTPDNFQSRRPNTSFCFLDIRSPGLGDTAMYLCATSKGGDTQYFGPGTRLTVL.

The chain recombines TRBV10-3 with TRBJ1-1; D not resolved. Germline-derived CDR1 and CDR2 are ENHRY and SYGVKD. V was pared by 2 bases and J by 2 bases, with 12 bases between. This CDR3 contains 15 residues. Written as DNA, the CDR3 is TGTGCCATCAGTGAGACCGACGACGGAAACACTGAAGCTTTCTTT. Amino acid sequence: CAISETDDGNTEAFF.

The chain links TRBV10-3 to TRBJ1-1; D gene unclear. V lost 10 bases to trimming and J lost 1 base, with 10 bases between them. The V gene's germline CDR1 is ENHRY and CDR2 SYGVKD. This CDR3 has 12 residues. The CDR3: CATGIKNTEAFF. The CDR3 coding sequence is TGTGCCACCGGTATCAAGAACACTGAAGCTTTCTTT.

A remark on this clonotype: A read error may produce the germline difference seen at one junction end. The chain is built from TRBV7-9 and TRBJ2-7, with D possibly matching TRBD2 (5 bases). Looked up from germline, CDR1 is SEHNR and CDR2 is FQNEAQ (reference sequence). The CDR3 loop spans 12 amino acids. In DNA, the CDR3 is TGCGCCAGCAGCTCTGAGGGAGACGAGCAGTACTTC. It specifies CASSSEGDEQYF. Looking up the rest from reference TRBV7-9 and TRBJ2-7 gives the full variable domain: DTGVSQNPRHKITKRGQNVTFRCDPISEHNRLYWYRQTLGQGPEFLTYFQNEAQLEKSRLLSDRFSAERPKGSFSTLEIQRTEQGDSAMYLCASSSEGDEQYFGPGTRLTVT.

This clonotype was observed a few times. This rearrangement joins TRBV4-2 to TRBJ1-3; D is ambiguous. This CDR3 is 21 amino acids long. The V and J ends lost 4 bases and 0 bases respectively, with 28 bases between them. The germline V gene has CDR1 LGHNA and CDR2 YNFKEQ. CDR3 sequence reads: CASSPDTPPEQRHDSGNTIYF. The CDR3 DNA sequence: TGTGCCAGCAGCCCCGATACCCCCCCGGAACAGAGACACGACTCTGGAAACACCATATATTTT.

This chain joins TRBV9 and TRBJ2-1, with 12 nucleotides matching TRBD2. After removal of 3 bases from V and 8 bases from J, the junction contained 6 bases not matched to a gene. There are 15 residues in the CDR3. CDR1 and CDR2 from the germline V gene are SGDLS and YYNGEE. This CDR3 is CASSGPGLAGHEQFF. The CDR3 DNA follows: TGTGCCAGCAGCGGCCCGGGACTAGCGGGCCATGAGCAGTTCTTC.

This rearrangement joins TRBV13 to TRBJ2-5; D is tentatively TRBD1 or TRBD2 (7 bases each). V was clipped by 5 bases and J by 7 bases, with 23 bases between them. The CDR3 covers 16 residues. Germline V lookup: CDR1 PRHDT, CDR2 FYEKMQ (reference sequence). The CDR3 loop reads CASSPLWTGREATQYF. The DNA of the CDR3 is TGTGCCAGCAGCCCCCTTTGGACAGGTCGGGAGGCGACCCAGTACTTC.